This T cell receptor beta chain is drawn from a study of T cell clusters in autoimmune cytopenias. TRB amplification used approximately 250 ng of peripheral blood genomic DNA. CDR1 and CDR2 (germline): MNHNS, SASEGT. This CDR3 has 17 amino acids. One tube held mixed TRB-A and TRB-B primer pools for touch-down PCR. TCRdb reprocessed the multiplex PCR reads and keeps a single row for each CDR3 protein, giving no DNA. This sample's table reports around 7,000 distinct CDR3 sequences. These data were likewise used in another study, on T cell repertoires in aging, cancer and after chemotherapy.

The gene calls are TRBV6-1 and TRBJ2-4; TCRdb lists TRBD2, though no DNA is available to test this call. The specimen sequenced was peripheral blood. The receptor comes from a human donor in good health. CDR3 region: CASSDLRRAVAKNIQYF.